The 22 T cell receptor beta chains below come from one sample, sequenced in a study of cytomegalovirus exposure and HLA in healthy donors. This table comes from immunoSEQ multiplex PCR, and its TCRdb copy is limited to in-frame clones, with some not included. This sample has approximately 140,000 clones; 70% to 90% occur once, and the top ten carry more than 1.4%. Sequencing was done on a sample of PBMCs. The receptor set was obtained from a young woman in good health and CMV-seronegative.

The gene calls are TRBV6-5 and TRBJ1-1; 8 positions agree with TRBD1. Germline CDR1 MNHEY, CDR2 SVGAGI. Trimming at V came to 6 bases and at J to 5 bases, leaving 5 bases not matched to a gene. The CDR3 runs 13 residues. CDR3 bases: TGTGCCAGCAGCCCGGACAGGGAGACTGAAGCTTTCTTT. Protein sequence: CASSPDRETEAFF.

V usage is TRBV20-1 and J usage is TRBJ2-7; 7 nucleotides match TRBD1. The ends lost 7 bases at V and 3 bases at J; junction bases unmatched: 3. The CDR3 extends over 11 amino acids. CDR1 is DFQATT and CDR2 is SNEGSKA in the germline V gene (reference sequence). The CDR3 protein is CSVQGVYEQYF. The CDR3 DNA reads TGCAGTGTCCAGGGGGTCTACGAGCAGTACTTC.

This clone was detected only once. V gene TRBV28 combines with J gene TRBJ1-1; 8 bases agree with TRBD1. The CDR3 sequence is 15 residues long. V was clipped by 5 bases and J by 4 bases; unmatched bases: 9. Germline V gives CDR1 MDHEN, CDR2 SYDVKM. The CDR3 coding sequence is TGTGCCAGCAGTGCACAGGGGGTGGGAAGCACTGAAGCTTTCTTT. This gives the protein CASSAQGVGSTEAFF.

V and J are TRBV4-3 and TRBJ2-5, with TRBD2 matching 9 bases. The CDR3 covers 17 residues. Losses at the gene ends were 3 bases for V and 0 bases for J; bases not matched to a gene: 8. Germline V lookup: CDR1 LGHNA, CDR2 YSLEER. The CDR3 DNA follows: TGCGCCAGCAGCCAGACTAGCGGCCTAAGGTACCAAGAGACCCAGTACTTC. Protein product: CASSQTSGLRYQETQYF.

This clone has a single count. The V call is TRBV7-6, the J call TRBJ2-3; 8 bases line up with TRBD1. The CDR3 consists of 15 residues. CDR1 is SGHVS, CDR2 FNYEAQ, per germline. The junction had 5 bases not matched to a gene; V was cut back by 3 bases and J by 3 bases. CDR3 sequence (DNA): TGTGCCAGCAGCTTCGGGACAGGCAGGACAGATACGCAGTATTTT. Amino acid sequence: CASSFGTGRTDTQYF.

In its sample, this clone was seen once. The rearrangement joins TRBV7-2 to TRBJ2-2, with D possibly TRBD1 on 6 matching bases. The V and J ends lost 0 bases and 3 bases respectively, with 11 bases between them. The CDR3 sequence is 16 residues long. CDR1 and CDR2 from the germline V gene are SGHTA and FQGNSA. The CDR3 DNA sequence: TGTGCCAGCAGCTTAGCCCCAGGGGTCCACACCGGGGAGCTGTTTTTT. Protein: CASSLAPGVHTGELFF.

This chain joins TRBV5-6 and TRBJ2-7; D possibly corresponds to TRBD2 (7 bases). Deletions cut 2 bases from V and 1 base from J, with 13 bases between. This CDR3 is built from 15 residues. Germline CDR1 is SGHDT and CDR2 is YYEEEE. This chain's CDR3 is CASSFRGARSYEQYF. The CDR3 bases are TGTGCCAGCAGCTTTCGGGGGGCCAGATCCTACGAGCAGTACTTC.

This rearrangement joins TRBV5-1 to TRBJ2-3, with 7 bases aligning to TRBD1. There are 14 residues in the CDR3. Trimming at V came to 3 bases and at J to 2 bases, leaving 3 bases not matched to a gene. The germline CDR1 and CDR2 sequences are SGHRS and YFSETQ. CDR3 sequence reads: CASSYGTATDTQYF. The CDR3 DNA sequence: TGCGCCAGCAGCTACGGGACAGCCACAGATACGCAGTATTTT. The complete variable domain, with remaining parts taken from reference TRBV5-1 and TRBJ2-3, reads KAGVTQTPRYLIKTRGQQVTLSCSPISGHRSVSWYQQTPGQGLQFLFEYFSETQRNKGNFPGRFSGRQFSNSRSEMNVSTLELGDSALYLCASSYGTATDTQYFGPGTRLTVL.

This sequence joins TRBV6-5 and TRBJ1-5; D uncertain. With 7 bases removed from V and 0 bases from J, the gap between germline ends came to 10 bases. The CDR3 runs 14 residues. Germline loops: CDR1 MNHEY, CDR2 SVGAGI. The CDR3 region is CASMPAVSNQPQHF. The CDR3 bases are TGTGCCAGCATGCCTGCGGTTAGCAATCAGCCCCAGCATTTT.

The chain combines TRBV18 with TRBJ2-7, with D possibly being TRBD1 (6 bases). This CDR3 has 13 residues. V shed 6 bases and J shed 3 bases, with 12 bases lying between them. Looked up from germline, CDR1 is KGHSH and CDR2 is LQKENI. CDR3 loop: CASSQRQVYEQYF. The CDR3 DNA sequence: TGTGCCAGCTCTCAAAGACAGGTCTACGAGCAGTACTTC.

The chain carries TRBV4-2 and TRBJ2-7; 7 bases line up with TRBD1. With 0 bases clipped from V and 5 bases from J, the junction kept 10 bases outside the gene matches. The CDR3 runs to 16 residues. In germline, CDR1 is LGHNA, CDR2 YNFKEQ. The CDR3: CASSQDPRQGWDEQYF. The DNA of the CDR3 is TGTGCCAGCAGCCAAGATCCGAGACAGGGATGGGACGAGCAGTACTTC.

This clone appeared a single time. The DNA for the CDR3 is TGTGCCAGCAGTTCTAGTGGTCCCGCCGCCAACACCATATATTTT. Encoded protein: CASSSSGPAANTIYF. The chain links TRBV6-5 to TRBJ1-3, with D unresolved. Trimming cost V 4 bases and J 7 bases, with 17 bases left between them. CDR3 length equals 15 residues. CDR1 and CDR2 from the germline V gene are MNHEY and SVGAGI.

The J gene is TRBJ1-1, the V gene TRBV10-3; D is possibly TRBD1 (5 bases). This CDR3 is built from 14 residues. Germline V gene lookup returns CDR1 ENHRY and CDR2 SYGVKD. Trimming cost V 3 bases and J 3 bases, with 11 bases left between them. CDR3 residues: CAISDPRGHTEAFF. The CDR3, as DNA: TGTGCCATCAGTGACCCTAGGGGTCACACTGAAGCTTTCTTT.

The chain joins TRBV4-2 to TRBJ2-2; 10 bases match TRBD2. After removal of 4 bases from V and 1 base from J, the junction contained 0 bases not matched to a gene. The length of the CDR3 is 15 residues. Germline lookup yields CDR1 LGHNA and CDR2 YNFKEQ. For the CDR3, the DNA is TGTGCCAGCAGCCGACTAGCGGGGAACACCGGGGAGCTGTTTTTT. This translates into CASSRLAGNTGELFF.

The CDR3 here is CASSRTGRDSYEQYF. CDR3 DNA sequence: TGTGCCAGCAGTCGCACAGGGAGGGACTCCTACGAGCAGTACTTC. The rearrangement uses TRBV5-5 and TRBJ2-7; a possible D gene is TRBD2 (7 bases). CDR3 length equals 15 residues. V was trimmed by 5 bases and J by 0 bases, leaving 15 bases between them. The germline CDR1 and CDR2 sequences are SGHKS and YYEKEE (reference sequence).

The rearrangement uses TRBV2 and TRBJ1-3; D unclear. Germline CDR1 SNHLY, CDR2 FYNNEI. The CDR3 loop spans 12 amino acids. V dropped 7 bases and J dropped 0 bases, with 4 bases sitting between them. CDR3 residues: CASKSSGNTIYF. The CDR3 DNA is TGTGCCAGCAAGAGCTCTGGAAACACCATATATTTT.

The chain's CDR3 is CASSQSPGTGFSEQYF. Here the CDR3 DNA reads TGTGCCAGCAGCCAAAGCCCCGGGACAGGTTTCTCCGAGCAGTACTTC. The genes are TRBV5-4 and TRBJ2-7, with 8 nucleotides matching TRBD1. Germline trimming cut 4 bases from V and 6 bases from J; bases unmatched to any gene: 15. The CDR3 spans 16 residues. The germline CDR1 and CDR2 sequences are SGHNT and YYREEE (reference sequence).

The V gene is TRBV4-2, the J gene TRBJ2-3; D ambiguous. Trimming shortened V by 1 base and J by 0 bases, and 5 bases separated the two germline ends. The CDR3 totals 14 residues. CDR1 and CDR2 (germline): LGHNA, YNFKEQ. CDR3 bases: TGTGCCAGCAGCCAAGGGAGTAGCACAGATACGCAGTATTTT. This codes for CASSQGSSTDTQYF.

This clone showed up just once. The V call is TRBV6-1, the J call TRBJ2-2; 7 bases agree with TRBD2. The CDR3 covers 15 residues. Trimming cost V 5 bases and J 1 base; bases outside gene matches: 4. CDR1 MNHNS and CDR2 SASEGT come from the germline V gene. CDR3 sequence: CASSPGLLNTGELFF. CDR3 bases: TGTGCCAGCAGTCCGGGACTATTGAACACCGGGGAGCTGTTTTTT.

V usage is TRBV11-1 and J usage is TRBJ1-2; D perhaps matches TRBD1 (5 bases). CDR3 length: 13 amino acids. Germline CDR1 is SGHAT and CDR2 is FQDESV (reference sequence). V was trimmed by 1 base and J by 4 bases, leaving 7 bases between them. CDR3 sequence reads: CASSLGQFYGYTF. CDR3 coding DNA: TGTGCCAGCAGCTTAGGACAGTTCTATGGCTACACCTTC.

The genes are TRBV6-5 and TRBJ2-5; D unresolved. Trimming stripped 6 bases from V and 5 bases from J, with 7 bases between. This CDR3 has 11 amino acids. Per the germline V gene, CDR1 is MNHEY and CDR2 is SVGAGI. This CDR3 is CASRIRETQYF. The CDR3 DNA reads TGTGCCAGCAGAATCCGTGAGACCCAGTACTTC.

The chain recombines TRBV6-1 with TRBJ1-2; 7 bases align to TRBD1. Trimming cost V 6 bases and J 1 base; bases outside gene matches: 2. The germline V gene encodes CDR1 MNHNS and CDR2 SASEGT. CDR3 length equals 13 residues. CDR3 amino acids: CASSGQVNYGYTF. In DNA, the CDR3 is TGTGCCAGCAGCGGACAGGTTAACTATGGCTACACCTTC.